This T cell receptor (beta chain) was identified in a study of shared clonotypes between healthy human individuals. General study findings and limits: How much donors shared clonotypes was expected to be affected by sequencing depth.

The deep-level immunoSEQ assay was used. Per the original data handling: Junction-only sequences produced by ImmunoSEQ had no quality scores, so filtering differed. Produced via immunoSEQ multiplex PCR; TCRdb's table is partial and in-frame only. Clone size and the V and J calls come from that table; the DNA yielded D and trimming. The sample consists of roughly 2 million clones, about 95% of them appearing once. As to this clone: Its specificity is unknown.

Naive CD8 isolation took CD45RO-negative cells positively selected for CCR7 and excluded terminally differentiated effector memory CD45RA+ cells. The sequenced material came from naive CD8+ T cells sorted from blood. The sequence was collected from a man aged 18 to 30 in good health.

CDR3 protein: CASSYWGLGGTEAFF. For the CDR3, the DNA is TGTGCCAGCAGTTACTGGGGGCTGGGAGGCACTGAAGCTTTCTTT. This rearrangement joins TRBV6-6 to TRBJ1-1; a weak D match, TRBD1 (6 bases). The CDR3 is 15 residues long. Trimming took 1 base from V and 4 from J, leaving 13 bases between them. CDR1 is MNHNY and CDR2 is SVGAGI in the germline V gene (reference sequence).